One and the same sample provided the 23 T cell receptor beta chains below, sequenced in a study of blood T cell repertoires in COVID-19. Sequencing used immunoSEQ multiplex PCR; TCRdb keeps in-frame clones, though not all of them. The sample holds roughly 38,000 clones, about 82% seen once. Sample: peripheral blood. The origin of the receptors is a human donor in a cohort sampled during active COVID-19.

The chain recombines TRBV9 with TRBJ1-1; 8 bases map to TRBD1. Germline assignment: CDR1 SGDLS and CDR2 YYNGEE. J gave up 1 base and V 4 bases, and 9 bases lay outside the gene matches. CDR3 length equals 16 residues. This CDR3 reads CASSQDRGRGNTEAFF. CDR3 DNA: TGTGCCAGCAGCCAAGACAGGGGACGAGGGAACACTGAAGCTTTCTTT. Based on the CDR3 plus reference TRBV9 and TRBJ1-1, the full variable domain is DSGVTQTPKHLITATGQRVTLRCSPRSGDLSVYWYQQSLDQGLQFLIQYYNGEERAKGNILERFSAQQFPDLHSELNLSSLELGDSALYFCASSQDRGRGNTEAFFGQGTRLTVV.

The chain links TRBV5-1 to TRBJ2-1; TRBD1 matches at 7 bases. V dropped 0 bases and J dropped 6; count of bases not matched to a gene: 6. The CDR3 loop spans 15 amino acids. Germline CDR1 and CDR2: SGHRS and YFSETQ. The CDR3 region has the DNA TGCGCCAGCAGCTTGGGGGGACAGACCTCCAATGAGCAGTTCTTC. Amino acids: CASSLGGQTSNEQFF.

This clone was seen more than once but under ten times. This chain joins TRBV6-4 and TRBJ2-2; tentatively, D is TRBD1 (5 bases). V dropped 7 bases and J dropped 3 bases, with 12 bases sitting between them. Germline V gene lookup returns CDR1 MRHNA and CDR2 SNTAGT. This CDR3 is built from 14 residues. In DNA, the CDR3 is TGTGCCAGCAAGTCTGGGGCGGACACCGGGGAGCTGTTTTTT. The encoded protein is CASKSGADTGELFF.

This clone came up once. V usage is TRBV7-3 and J usage is TRBJ1-2; 7 bases align to TRBD1. V was clipped by 5 bases and J by 3 bases; unmatched bases: 12. Germline CDR1 and CDR2: SGHTA and FQGTGA. The CDR3 is 16 amino acids. CDR3: CASSRKQGPVDYGYTF. DNA of the CDR3: TGTGCCAGCAGCAGAAAACAGGGGCCGGTGGACTATGGCTACACCTTC. Full variable domain (rest looked up from reference TRBV7-3 and TRBJ1-2): GAGVSQTPSNKVTEKGKYVELRCDPISGHTALYWYRQSLGQGPEFLIYFQGTGAADDSGLPNDRFFAVRPEGSVSTLKIQRTERGDSAVYLCASSRKQGPVDYGYTFGSGTRLTVV.

This chain connects TRBV9 to TRBJ1-3; no firm D call. V gave up 0 bases and J gave up 2 bases, with 3 bases separating them. CDR3 size: 13 residues. Looked up from germline, CDR1 is SGDLS and CDR2 is YYNGEE. The CDR3 DNA reads as TGTGCCAGCAGCGTAGATACTGGAAACACCATATATTTT. Its protein is CASSVDTGNTIYF.

The chain carries TRBV20-1 and TRBJ2-7; D gene unclear. Looked up from germline, CDR1 is DFQATT and CDR2 is SNEGSKA (reference sequence). Trimming cost V 4 bases and J 10 bases, with 14 bases left between them. The CDR3 consists of 11 residues. The CDR3, as DNA: TGCAGTGCTACCGCTCTCTCTACCCAGTACTTC. Residues: CSATALSTQYF.

V gene TRBV7-6 combines with J gene TRBJ2-5; D gene ambiguous. Germline V lookup: CDR1 SGHVS, CDR2 FNYEAQ. The CDR3 consists of 14 residues. Trimming took 2 bases from V and 5 from J, leaving 12 bases between them. The CDR3 region is CASSLLVVGETQYF. The DNA for the CDR3 is TGTGCCAGCAGCTTACTGGTAGTCGGGGAGACCCAGTACTTC.

This clone appeared once. V is TRBV4-3 and J is TRBJ1-2; 7 nucleotides agree with TRBD1. CDR1 and CDR2 from the germline V gene are LGHNA and YSLEER. V shed 3 bases and J 2 bases; nucleotides not matched to a gene: 6. This CDR3 contains 15 residues. CDR3 residues: CASSQPGQPNYGYTF. CDR3 sequence (DNA): TGCGCCAGCAGCCAGCCGGGACAGCCAAACTATGGCTACACCTTC.

In this sample, this clone turned up a few times. The rearrangement uses TRBV30 and TRBJ1-5; unclear D gene. The CDR3 contains 15 residues. Trimming removed 0 bases from V and 6 bases from J, with 15 bases in between. The germline gives CDR1 GTSNPN, CDR2 SVGIG (reference sequence). CDR3 bases: TGTGCCTGGAGTGTACTTGGAAAGCGGGGTCAGCCCCAGCATTTT. The encoded protein is CAWSVLGKRGQPQHF.

About this clone: With a much larger clone just one base away, this may be a read error. The chain links TRBV7-3 to TRBJ1-5, with no clear D. Germline loops: CDR1 SGHTA, CDR2 FQGTGA. The ends were cut back, 2 bases at V and 3 bases at J, with 8 bases in the middle. CDR3 length: 14 residues. CDR3 coding DNA: TGTGCCAGCAGCTTAGGAGGTATCAATCAGCCCCAGCATTTT. This sequence encodes CASSLGGINQPQHF.

The chain employs TRBV18 and TRBJ2-3; D call uncertain. This CDR3 is built from 14 residues. The ends were cut back, 0 bases at V and 2 bases at J, with 6 bases in the middle. Germline V gene data show CDR1 as KGHSH and CDR2 as LQKENI. CDR3 amino acids: CASSPPANTDTQYF. In DNA form, the CDR3 reads TGTGCCAGCTCACCACCGGCAAACACAGATACGCAGTATTTT.

The genes are TRBV5-1 and TRBJ2-5; 7 bases are shared with TRBD1. The V gene end was trimmed by 1 base and the J gene end by 3 bases; junction bases not matched to a gene: 3. Germline loops: CDR1 SGHRS, CDR2 YFSETQ. CDR3 length: 14 residues. CDR3 sequence: CASSLHGTEETQYF. In DNA form, the CDR3 reads TGCGCCAGCAGCTTGCACGGGACAGAAGAGACCCAGTACTTC. The full variable domain, rest sourced from reference TRBV5-1 and TRBJ2-5, is KAGVTQTPRYLIKTRGQQVTLSCSPISGHRSVSWYQQTPGQGLQFLFEYFSETQRNKGNFPGRFSGRQFSNSRSEMNVSTLELGDSALYLCASSLHGTEETQYFGPGTRLLVL.

This chain joins TRBV29-1 and TRBJ1-5; weak D call: TRBD1 (5 bases). Germline CDR1 and CDR2: SQVTM and ANQGSEA. The CDR3 sequence is 13 residues long. Deletions cut 7 bases from V and 6 bases from J, with 16 bases between. DNA of the CDR3: TGCAGCGCGGATGGGGGGGTTGGTCAGCCCCAGCATTTT. Residues: CSADGGVGQPQHF.

The chain couples TRBV4-3 to TRBJ2-6; 8 bases agree with TRBD1. J lost 0 bases, V lost 0 bases, and 4 bases had no gene match. Germline CDR1 is LGHNA and CDR2 is YSLEER. The CDR3 sequence is 18 residues long. The CDR3 reads CASSQDPRGLSGANVLTF. The CDR3 DNA reads TGCGCCAGCAGCCAAGATCCCAGGGGGCTCTCTGGGGCCAACGTCCTGACTTTC.

The V call is TRBV9, the J call TRBJ2-1, with D perhaps TRBD2 (7 bases). The germline gives CDR1 SGDLS, CDR2 YYNGEE. V was pared by 3 bases and J by 9 bases, with 19 bases between. The CDR3 length is 15 residues. The CDR3 region has the DNA TGTGCCAGCAGCGGGACTAGGGGGTCGGCGGTTGAGCAGTTCTTC. Its protein is CASSGTRGSAVEQFF.

V is TRBV5-6 and J is TRBJ2-4; weak D call: TRBD2 (5 bases). This CDR3 has 13 residues. Trimming removed 0 bases at V and 7 bases at J, with 8 bases between. CDR1 and CDR2 (germline): SGHDT, YYEEEE. This CDR3 reads CASSLATGNIQYF. CDR3 in DNA: TGTGCCAGCAGCTTGGCCACGGGGAACATTCAGTACTTC.

This clone is a singleton in its sample. This chain links TRBV7-2 with TRBJ2-1; 10 bases map to TRBD1. The V gene's germline CDR1 is SGHTA and CDR2 FQGNSA. The CDR3 length is 14 residues. V shed 5 bases, J shed 10 bases, and the junction held 8 bases outside the gene matches. The DNA of the CDR3 is TGTGCCAGCAGCGGACAGGGGGAAGGGGGGGAGCAGTTCTTC. Encoded protein: CASSGQGEGGEQFF.

This clone was seen once. The gene calls are TRBV9 and TRBJ1-1; D might be TRBD1 (6 bases). The CDR3 is 14 residues long. Germline CDR1 reads SGDLS; CDR2 reads YYNGEE. V lost 3 bases, J lost 2 bases, and 11 bases lay in between. The CDR3 loop is CASSAQGRNTEAFF. The CDR3 region has the DNA TGTGCCAGCAGCGCACAGGGAAGAAACACTGAAGCTTTCTTT.

V gene TRBV7-9 combines with J gene TRBJ2-7; 9 bases map to TRBD1. The germline gives CDR1 SEHNR, CDR2 FQNEAQ (reference sequence). The junction had 12 bases not matched to a gene; V was cut back by 5 bases and J by 1 base. There are 17 residues in the CDR3. The CDR3 loop is CASSRTPTGQGSYEQYF. Written as DNA, the CDR3 is TGTGCCAGCAGCCGAACCCCCACGGGACAGGGATCCTACGAGCAGTACTTC.

This clone was recorded only once. The genes are TRBV9 and TRBJ2-7; 10 bases are shared with TRBD2. The CDR3 is made up of 13 amino acids. V lost 7 bases, J lost 3 bases, and 4 bases stayed unmatched. The V gene's germline CDR1 is SGDLS and CDR2 YYNGEE. Written as DNA, the CDR3 is TGTGCCAGCGGGCCTAGCGGGGGCTACGAGCAGTACTTC. It encodes CASGPSGGYEQYF.

In DNA form, the CDR3 reads TGCGCCAGCAGCGTCCGGGACAGGGGGCAAGGGGCCAACGTCCTGACTTTC. The encoded protein is CASSVRDRGQGANVLTF. This chain joins TRBV5-1 and TRBJ2-6, with 12 nucleotides matching TRBD1. The CDR3 covers 17 residues. Germline trimming cut 4 bases from V and 4 bases from J; bases unmatched to any gene: 6. Germline assignment: CDR1 SGHRS and CDR2 YFSETQ.

The rearrangement links TRBV20-1 to TRBJ1-2, with D possibly TRBD1 on 6 matching bases. CDR1 and CDR2 from the germline V gene are DFQATT and SNEGSKA (reference sequence). Trimming removed 4 bases at V and 8 bases at J, with 11 bases between. This CDR3 spans 11 amino acids. This chain's CDR3 is CSAKQGLGYTF. As DNA, the CDR3 is TGCAGTGCTAAACAGGGACTAGGCTACACCTTC.

V usage is TRBV19 and J usage is TRBJ2-3; 9 positions match TRBD1. The germline V gene has CDR1 LNHDA and CDR2 SQIVND (reference sequence). The junction had 5 bases not matched to a gene; V was cut back by 9 bases and J by 1 base. The CDR3 extends over 14 amino acids. CDR3 sequence reads: CASQDRGRTDTQYF. The CDR3 DNA sequence: TGTGCCAGCCAGGACAGGGGACGCACAGATACGCAGTATTTT.